These 5 T cell receptor beta chains came from one sample sequenced in a study of blood T cell repertoires in COVID-19. Sequencing used immunoSEQ multiplex PCR; TCRdb keeps in-frame clones, though not all of them. The data contain almost 200,000 clones, approximately 80% of them singletons. The sequencing sample was made of peripheral blood. Receptors originate from a man aged 60 to 75 with COVID-19, enrolled during active disease.

The chain carries TRBV6-1 and TRBJ1-3; 10 bases agree with TRBD1. CDR1 is MNHNS and CDR2 is SASEGT in the germline V gene. Trimming removed 5 bases from V and 7 bases from J; junction bases left unmatched: 2. This CDR3 is 13 amino acids long. The CDR3 loop reads CASSPGQGNTIYF. The CDR3 DNA reads as TGTGCCAGCAGTCCGGGACAGGGGAACACCATATATTTT.

The chain recombines TRBV19 with TRBJ2-7; a possible D gene is TRBD1 (5 bases). V was trimmed by 5 bases and J by 2 bases, leaving 13 bases between them. This CDR3 spans 14 amino acids. Per germline, CDR1 LNHDA and CDR2 SQIVND (reference sequence). Here the CDR3 reads CASSPQTVPYEQYF. Written as DNA, the CDR3 is TGTGCCAGTAGTCCCCAGACAGTCCCCTACGAGCAGTACTTC.

This clone has just one count. This chain uses TRBV5-6 with TRBJ2-3; TRBD2 might be the D (6 bases). Trimming stripped 4 bases from V and 2 bases from J, with 14 bases between. The CDR3 sequence is 15 residues long. Germline-derived CDR1 and CDR2 are SGHDT and YYEEEE. The CDR3 loop is CASSNAGPITDTQYF. The CDR3 nucleotides read TGTGCCAGCAGCAACGCGGGACCGATCACAGATACGCAGTATTTT.

The rearrangement joins TRBV7-2 to TRBJ1-4; 7 bases fit TRBD1. This CDR3 spans 15 amino acids. V lost 0 bases to trimming and J lost 8 bases; unmatched junction nucleotides: 6. CDR1 and CDR2 from the germline V gene are SGHTA and FQGNSA. In nucleotides, the CDR3 is TGTGCCAGCAGCTTAGCGGCAGGGGGATACGAAAAACTGTTTTTT. Translating gives CASSLAAGGYEKLFF.

This clone has a single count. V usage is TRBV27 and J usage is TRBJ2-1, with D maybe TRBD1 (6 bases). Per the germline V gene, CDR1 is MNHEY and CDR2 is SMNVEV (reference sequence). The CDR3 has 16 amino acids. V lost 0 bases to trimming and J lost 4 bases, with 13 bases between them. The CDR3 nucleotides read TGTGCCAGCAGTTTATCGATTGGGACATCTTACAATGAGCAGTTCTTC. This translates into CASSLSIGTSYNEQFF.